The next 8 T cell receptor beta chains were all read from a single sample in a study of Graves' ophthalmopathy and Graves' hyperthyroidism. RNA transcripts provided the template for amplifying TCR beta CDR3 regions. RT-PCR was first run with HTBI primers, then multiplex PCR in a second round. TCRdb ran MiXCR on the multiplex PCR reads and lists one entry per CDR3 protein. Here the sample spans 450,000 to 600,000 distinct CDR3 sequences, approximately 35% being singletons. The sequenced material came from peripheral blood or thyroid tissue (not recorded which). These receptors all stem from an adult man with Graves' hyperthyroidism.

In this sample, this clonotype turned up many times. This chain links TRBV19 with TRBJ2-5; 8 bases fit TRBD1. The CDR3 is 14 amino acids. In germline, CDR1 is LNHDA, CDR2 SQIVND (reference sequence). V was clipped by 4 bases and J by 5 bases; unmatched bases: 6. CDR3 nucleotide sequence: TGTGCCAGTAGTAACAGGGGGACCATGGAGACCCAGTACTTC. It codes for CASSNRGTMETQYF.

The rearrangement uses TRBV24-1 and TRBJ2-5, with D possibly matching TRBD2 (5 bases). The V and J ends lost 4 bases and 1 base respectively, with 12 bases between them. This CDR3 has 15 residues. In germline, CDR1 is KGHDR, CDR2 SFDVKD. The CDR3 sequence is CATSELEDPQETQYF. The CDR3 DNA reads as TGTGCCACCAGTGAATTGGAGGACCCCCAAGAGACCCAGTACTTC.

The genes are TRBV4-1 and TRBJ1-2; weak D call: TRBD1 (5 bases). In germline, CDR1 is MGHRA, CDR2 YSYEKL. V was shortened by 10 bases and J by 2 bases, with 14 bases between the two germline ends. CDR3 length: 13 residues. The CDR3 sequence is CAKSQGVNYGYTF. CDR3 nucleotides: TGCGCCAAAAGCCAAGGGGTAAACTATGGCTACACCTTC.

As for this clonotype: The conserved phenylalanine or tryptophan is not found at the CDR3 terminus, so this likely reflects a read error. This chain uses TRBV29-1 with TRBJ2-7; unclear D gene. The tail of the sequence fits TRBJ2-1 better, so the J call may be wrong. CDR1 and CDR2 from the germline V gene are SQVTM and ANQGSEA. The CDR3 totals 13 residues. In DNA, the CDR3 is TGCAGCGTTGAAGAGGGTTCCTACAATGAGCAGTTCCTC. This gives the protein CSVEEGSYNEQFL.

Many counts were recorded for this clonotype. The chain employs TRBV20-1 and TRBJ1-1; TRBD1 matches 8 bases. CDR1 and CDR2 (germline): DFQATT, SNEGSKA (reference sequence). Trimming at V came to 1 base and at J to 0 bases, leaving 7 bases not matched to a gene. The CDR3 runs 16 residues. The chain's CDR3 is CSARVPGQGLNTEAFF. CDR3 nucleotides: TGCAGTGCTAGAGTACCCGGACAGGGCTTGAACACTGAAGCTTTCTTT.

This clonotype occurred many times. CDR3 protein: CSARDPRQGGTEAFF. CDR3 nucleotide sequence: TGCAGTGCTAGAGATCCCCGACAGGGTGGCACTGAAGCTTTCTTT. The gene calls are TRBV20-1 and TRBJ1-1, with TRBD1 identical over 7 bases. Per the germline V gene, CDR1 is DFQATT and CDR2 is SNEGSKA (reference sequence). Trimming took 0 bases from V and 4 from J; bases not matched to a gene: 8. This CDR3 is built from 15 residues.

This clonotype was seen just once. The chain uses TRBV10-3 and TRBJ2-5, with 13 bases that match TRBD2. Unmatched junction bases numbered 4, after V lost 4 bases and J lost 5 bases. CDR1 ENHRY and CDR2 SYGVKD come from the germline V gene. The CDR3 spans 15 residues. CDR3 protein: CAISVGLAGTETQYF. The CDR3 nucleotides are TGTGCCATCAGTGTGGGACTAGCGGGGACGGAGACCCAGTACTTC.

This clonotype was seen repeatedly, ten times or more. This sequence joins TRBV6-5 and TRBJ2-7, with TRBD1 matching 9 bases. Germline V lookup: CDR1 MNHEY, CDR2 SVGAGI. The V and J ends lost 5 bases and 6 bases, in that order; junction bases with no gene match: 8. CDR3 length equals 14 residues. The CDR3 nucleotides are TGTGCCAGCAGTCCGACAGGGGGTAGGGGCGAGCAGTACTTC. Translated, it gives CASSPTGGRGEQYF.